The clone carrying this T cell receptor (beta chain) was seen a single time. What it binds is not known. Terminally differentiated effector memory CD45RA+ cells were excluded by CCR7 positive selection of CD45RO-negative cells. The data belong to a study of shared clonotypes between healthy human individuals. Study observations and caveats: Rarefaction gave evidence that sorted-subset sequencing remained incomplete despite large depth.

Germline V gene sequence: CDR1 MNHEY, CDR2 SMNVEV (reference sequence). J lost 0 bases, V lost 5 bases, and 14 bases had no gene match. The length of the CDR3 is 18 residues. Here immunoSEQ multiplex PCR was the method, and the copy in TCRdb shows in-frame clones only, minus some. The table shows about 2.1 million clones, with 80% to 95% occurring only once. The TCR comes from a man aged 18 to 35 in good health. Some clones in this sample may be carry-over from other donors' samples. This rearrangement joins TRBV27 to TRBJ2-7; TRBD2 matches 9 bases. The source material was naive CD8+ T cells from PBMCs. The CDR3 DNA follows: TGTGCCAGCAGTCCGACCGCTAGCGGGACCCTAAGCTCCTACGAGCAGTACTTC. This codes for CASSPTASGTLSSYEQYF.